These 29 T cell receptor beta chains share one sample of origin, sequenced in a study of high-grade serous ovarian cancer treatment subgroups. Tumor samples were obtained before definitive surgery or chemotherapy. Repertoires were generated with immunoSEQ multiplex PCR, while TCRdb's copy carries only in-frame clones and drops some. The sample has thousands of clones, roughly 80% seen once. The sample was tumor tissue. These TCRs come from a human donor with high-grade serous ovarian cancer.

The chain has TRBV5-4 and TRBJ2-2; possibly TRBD2 for D (5 bases). Germline CDR1 SGHNT, CDR2 YYREEE (reference sequence). Trimming took 4 bases from V and 6 from J, leaving 10 bases between them. There are 13 residues in the CDR3. Here the CDR3 DNA reads TGTGCCAGCAGCCCGACCGGGGCCGGGGAGCTGTTTTTT. Translating it yields CASSPTGAGELFF.

The chain couples TRBV6-4 to TRBJ2-3, with 11 bases lining up with TRBD2. Trimming cost V 3 bases and J 2 bases; bases outside gene matches: 1. This CDR3 has 15 residues. The V gene's germline CDR1 is MRHNA and CDR2 SNTAGT. The CDR3 bases are TGTGCCAGCAGTGAGACTAGCGGGAACACAGATACGCAGTATTTT. Encoded protein: CASSETSGNTDTQYF.

The chain couples TRBV5-6 to TRBJ2-2; no definite D call. V was pared by 7 bases and J by 0 bases, with 16 bases between. Germline V gene lookup returns CDR1 SGHDT and CDR2 YYEEEE. This CDR3 has 16 amino acids. The CDR3 loop is CASLLQRYANTGELFF. The CDR3 nucleotides are TGTGCCAGCTTACTACAGCGATACGCGAACACCGGGGAGCTGTTTTTT.

This clone appeared a few times. The chain couples TRBV28 to TRBJ1-4; D is uncertain. The CDR3 length is 12 residues. V was pared by 3 bases and J by 6 bases, with 5 bases between. Germline V gene lookup returns CDR1 MDHEN and CDR2 SYDVKM. CDR3 coding DNA: TGTGCCAGCAGTTTGGCAGATGAAAAACTGTTTTTT. This translates into CASSLADEKLFF.

The chain recombines TRBV15 with TRBJ1-3, with 7 bases fitting TRBD1. This CDR3 is built from 16 residues. V was pared by 2 bases and J by 4 bases, with 8 bases of the junction left unmatched. Germline V lookup: CDR1 LNHNV, CDR2 YYDKDF (reference sequence). CDR3: CATSRQTGSRGNTIYF. CDR3 nucleotide sequence: TGTGCCACCAGCAGACAGACAGGGTCCCGAGGAAACACCATATATTTT.

There are a few counts of this clone. The DNA for the CDR3 is TGCAGCGTCAGAATTCAGGGTAAAGGGGACACTGCCGAGCAGTACTTC. Translated, it gives CSVRIQGKGDTAEQYF. V gene TRBV29-1 combines with J gene TRBJ2-7; D might be TRBD1 (6 bases). The V gene lost 6 bases and the J gene lost 6 bases, with 27 bases spanning the gap. CDR3 length equals 16 residues. CDR1 is SQVTM and CDR2 is ANQGSEA in the germline V gene.

This clone was counted once. The V and J genes are TRBV7-8 and TRBJ2-7; D not resolved. The V and J ends lost 5 bases and 6 bases respectively, with 14 bases between them. The CDR3 contains 13 residues. Germline V lookup: CDR1 SGHVS, CDR2 FQNEAQ. CDR3 loop: CASSPRLGLEQYF. DNA for the CDR3: TGTGCCAGCAGCCCCAGGTTGGGCCTCGAGCAGTACTTC.

The gene calls are TRBV9 and TRBJ2-3, with TRBD2 identical over 7 bases. The CDR3 runs to 16 residues. The V segment lost 0 bases and the J segment 2 bases; nucleotides outside the gene matches: 6. The germline V gene encodes CDR1 SGDLS and CDR2 YYNGEE. DNA of the CDR3: TGTGCCAGCAGCGTAGCGATAGCGGGCCTCACAGATACGCAGTATTTT. This translates into CASSVAIAGLTDTQYF. Variable domain in full (rest from reference TRBV9 and TRBJ2-3): DSGVTQTPKHLITATGQRVTLRCSPRSGDLSVYWYQQSLDQGLQFLIQYYNGEERAKGNILERFSAQQFPDLHSELNLSSLELGDSALYFCASSVAIAGLTDTQYFGPGTRLTVL.

For the CDR3, the DNA is TGTGCCAGCAGTCTCAGCTCCTACGAGCAGTACTTC. This gives the protein CASSLSSYEQYF. The genes are TRBV7-2 and TRBJ2-7; D is unresolved. Per germline, CDR1 SGHTA and CDR2 FQGNSA. The CDR3 consists of 12 residues. The V end lost 6 bases, the J end lost 0 bases, and 6 bases lay between the germline ends.

The chain has TRBV9 and TRBJ2-2; possibly TRBD1 or TRBD2 for D (5 bases each). CDR3 length: 15 residues. V lost 5 bases, J lost 2 bases, and 13 bases lay in between. Germline CDR1 is SGDLS and CDR2 is YYNGEE. CDR3 DNA sequence: TGTGCCAGCAGACCGGGACGCCATAACACCGGGGAGCTGTTTTTT. Encoded protein: CASRPGRHNTGELFF.

This clone was seen only once. The V gene is TRBV4-2, the J gene TRBJ2-5; 9 nucleotides align to TRBD2. The CDR3 runs 14 residues. Germline V CDR1 and CDR2: LGHNA, YNFKEQ. The V gene end was trimmed by 4 bases and the J gene end by 5 bases; junction bases not matched to a gene: 5. The CDR3, as DNA: TGTGCCAGCAGCCGGGAGCGGGGGGTTGAGACCCAGTACTTC. Translating it yields CASSRERGVETQYF.

The J gene is TRBJ1-5, the V gene TRBV19, with D perhaps matching TRBD1 (5 bases). Trimming took off 2 bases at V and 6 bases at J, with 14 bases between the two ends. Germline V CDR1 and CDR2: LNHDA, SQIVND (reference sequence). The CDR3 consists of 15 residues. The CDR3 protein is CASSITGRQGQPQHF. In nucleotides, the CDR3 is TGTGCCAGTAGTATAACGGGCAGGCAGGGTCAGCCCCAGCATTTT.

The rearrangement links TRBV18 to TRBJ2-7; 8 bases match TRBD2. CDR3 length: 14 amino acids. V shed 2 bases, J shed 2 bases, and the junction held 2 bases outside the gene matches. Germline CDR1 and CDR2: KGHSH and LQKENI. In nucleotides, the CDR3 is TGTGCCAGCTCACCAGATAGCGGGGCCTACGAGCAGTACTTC. This translates into CASSPDSGAYEQYF.

The chain employs TRBV5-4 and TRBJ2-3, with D tentatively TRBD1 (5 bases). Trimming removed 1 base from V and 7 bases from J, with 13 bases in between. The CDR3 is made up of 14 amino acids. The V gene's germline CDR1 is SGHNT and CDR2 YYREEE (reference sequence). The CDR3 is CASSLYMGRNTQYF. The CDR3 coding sequence is TGTGCCAGCAGCTTGTATATGGGGCGGAATACGCAGTATTTT.

This chain connects TRBV2 to TRBJ2-7; 7 nucleotides agree with TRBD2. Trimming at V came to 6 bases and at J to 7 bases, leaving 9 bases not matched to a gene. The germline V gene encodes CDR1 SNHLY and CDR2 FYNNEI. The CDR3 is made up of 13 amino acids. The chain's CDR3 is CASSERGRGEQYF. CDR3 DNA: TGTGCCAGCAGCGAGCGGGGAAGAGGGGAGCAGTACTTC. Looking up the rest from reference TRBV2 and TRBJ2-7 gives the full variable domain: EPEVTQTPSHQVTQMGQEVILRCVPISNHLYFYWYRQILGQKVEFLVSFYNNEISEKSEIFDDQFSVERPDGSNFTLKIRSTKLEDSAMYFCASSERGRGEQYFGPGTRLTVT.

J is TRBJ2-7 and V is TRBV7-9; D is perhaps TRBD2 (5 bases). Germline V gene sequence: CDR1 SEHNR, CDR2 FQNEAQ (reference sequence). V was pared by 4 bases and J by 3 bases, with 7 bases between. This CDR3 spans 12 amino acids. DNA of the CDR3: TGTGCCAGCAGCTCGGACTTCTACGAGCAGTACTTC. Protein sequence: CASSSDFYEQYF.

This chain uses TRBV27 with TRBJ2-1, with 7 bases aligning to TRBD2. The CDR3 covers 14 residues. Germline V gene data show CDR1 as MNHEY and CDR2 as SMNVEV (reference sequence). The ends lost 8 bases at V and 8 bases at J; junction bases unmatched: 12. DNA of the CDR3: TGTGCCAGCTCAACTCGTAGCGGGTCGGATGAGCAGTTCTTC. The encoded protein is CASSTRSGSDEQFF.

Here the CDR3 reads CASSLSGTGGYEQYF. CDR3 nucleotides: TGCGCCAGCAGCTTGTCCGGGACAGGGGGCTACGAGCAGTACTTC. This chain connects TRBV5-1 to TRBJ2-7; 11 bases match TRBD1. This CDR3 region has 15 residues. The ends lost 1 base at V and 3 bases at J; junction bases unmatched: 3. Germline CDR1 and CDR2: SGHRS and YFSETQ.

This sequence joins TRBV5-1 and TRBJ2-2, with a tentative D call TRBD1 (8 bases). Germline V lookup: CDR1 SGHRS, CDR2 YFSETQ. Trimming shortened V by 4 bases and J by 9 bases, and 22 bases separated the two germline ends. The CDR3 extends over 16 amino acids. The CDR3 sequence: CASSPGTGRGGRELFF. The CDR3 coding sequence is TGCGCCAGCAGCCCAGGGACAGGCAGGGGGGGACGGGAGCTGTTTTTT.

The CDR3 sequence is CASLWQGLPNEQFF. CDR3 DNA: TGTGCCAGCCTGTGGCAGGGGCTACCCAATGAGCAGTTCTTC. The rearrangement joins TRBV28 to TRBJ2-1, with TRBD1 as a possible D gene (6 bases). The CDR3 extends over 14 amino acids. V was clipped by 8 bases and J by 6 bases, with 17 bases between them. Germline CDR1 and CDR2: MDHEN and SYDVKM.

The DNA of the CDR3 is TGCGCCAGCAGCCAAGATTGGCAGGGGGACTTCGCAACTAATGAAAAACTGTTTTTT. It translates to CASSQDWQGDFATNEKLFF. The chain links TRBV4-1 to TRBJ1-4, with 7 bases lining up with TRBD1. The CDR3 loop spans 19 amino acids. V shed 0 bases and J 0 bases; nucleotides not matched to a gene: 10. Germline V gene sequence: CDR1 MGHRA, CDR2 YSYEKL.

The chain combines TRBV2 with TRBJ2-3, with TRBD2 identical over 14 bases. The CDR3 totals 15 residues. Per the germline V gene, CDR1 is SNHLY and CDR2 is FYNNEI. The V segment lost 6 bases and the J segment 5 bases; nucleotides outside the gene matches: 4. For the CDR3, the DNA is TGTGCCAGCAGGCGACTAGCGGGAGGGGGAGATACGCAGTATTTT. It specifies CASRRLAGGGDTQYF.

This clone was counted a single time. CDR3 region: CASSQDQSRVYGYTF. The CDR3 bases are TGCGCCAGCAGCCAAGATCAAAGTCGGGTCTATGGCTACACCTTC. The chain links TRBV4-3 to TRBJ1-2; D not resolved. V was cut by 0 bases and J by 4 bases, with 12 bases left in between. Germline CDR1 is LGHNA and CDR2 is YSLEER. This CDR3 contains 15 residues.

In this sample, this clone turned up a few times. CDR3 sequence reads: CASSWEQTGLNSPLHF. The CDR3 DNA reads TGTGCCAGCAGCTGGGAACAAACAGGGTTAAATTCACCCCTCCACTTT. The J gene is TRBJ1-6, the V gene TRBV7-9, with D perhaps TRBD1 (6 bases). The CDR3 runs to 16 residues. V lost 4 bases, J lost 7 bases, and 17 bases lay in between. The germline CDR1 and CDR2 sequences are SEHNR and FQNEAQ (reference sequence).

The chain uses TRBV7-9 and TRBJ1-2; the D gene is possibly TRBD1 (5 bases). The CDR3 is 15 residues long. Germline lookup yields CDR1 SEHNR and CDR2 FQNEAQ (reference sequence). Deletions cut 5 bases from V and 4 bases from J, with 17 bases between. The CDR3 loop is CASSQDLEGTYGYTF. As DNA, the CDR3 is TGTGCCAGCAGCCAAGATTTAGAGGGGACCTATGGCTACACCTTC.

V and J are TRBV19 and TRBJ1-2; D is unresolved. Trimming left V 3 bases short and J 4 bases short, with 18 bases between. CDR1 and CDR2 (germline): LNHDA, SQIVND (reference sequence). This CDR3 contains 16 residues. The chain's CDR3 is CASSMRQSTAFYGYTF. In DNA, the CDR3 is TGTGCCAGTAGTATGAGGCAGTCGACCGCATTCTATGGCTACACCTTC.

In its sample, this clone ranks as medium-sized. The chain carries TRBV7-9 and TRBJ2-2, with a weak D call TRBD2 (6 bases). Between the trimmed V and J ends, which lost 5 bases and 4 bases, there was a span of 20 bases. The germline CDR1 and CDR2 sequences are SEHNR and FQNEAQ (reference sequence). The CDR3 spans 17 residues. CDR3 sequence (DNA): TGTGCCAGCAGCCCTATCGGGACTTCCTCGGGCACCGGGGAGCTGTTTTTT. Translated: CASSPIGTSSGTGELFF.

This rearrangement joins TRBV5-1 to TRBJ2-5, with TRBD1 as a possible D gene (5 bases). The V end was cut by 5 bases, the J end by 1 base, with 15 bases between. The germline V gene has CDR1 SGHRS and CDR2 YFSETQ. This CDR3 region has 15 residues. The DNA of the CDR3 is TGCGCCAGCAGGGAAACGACAGCACCCCAAGAGACCCAGTACTTC. It codes for CASRETTAPQETQYF.

The chain combines TRBV7-3 with TRBJ2-7; D possibly corresponds to TRBD1 (7 bases). The CDR3 totals 14 residues. V lost 7 bases and J 7 bases, leaving 20 bases between the germline ends. Germline V gene data show CDR1 as SGHTA and CDR2 as FQGTGA. CDR3 protein: CASTPIGGRGEQYF. The CDR3 DNA reads TGTGCCAGCACCCCTATCGGGGGCAGGGGGGAGCAGTACTTC.